The rows below give T cell receptor beta chains drawn from one sample of a study of breast tumors, draining lymph nodes, adjacent tissues. Using its own MiXCR run on the multiplex PCR reads, TCRdb lists one record per CDR3 protein. Here the sample spans 65,000 to 80,000 distinct CDR3 sequences, 15% to 20% being singletons. The sequenced material came from axillary lymph node tissue. These receptors came from a female donor with breast cancer. Some clones in this sample may be carry-over from other donors' samples. CDR3s include the opening cysteine and the closing phenylalanine or tryptophan. The D gene is left open where the match is weak. Size is stated for part of the rows, as once, few or many counts, or as a class when the clone is expanded.

d_gene | j_gene | abundance | v_gene | CDR3nt | CDR3aa
- | TRBJ1-5 | many | TRBV19 | TGTGCCAGTAGCGCGGGGTTTTATAGCAATCAGCCCCAGCATTTT | CASSAGFYSNQPQHF
- | TRBJ1-4 | few | TRBV18 | TGTGCCAGCTCACCCTATAACAATGAAAAACTGTTTTTT | CASSPYNNEKLFF
- | TRBJ2-7 | many | TRBV3-1 | TGTGCCAGCAGCCATCAGGGGTCAACCTACGAGCAGTACTTC | CASSHQGSTYEQYF
TRBD1 | TRBJ2-3 | many | TRBV5-1 | TGCGCCAGCAGCGATACAGGGGGCGCGACAGATACGCAGTATTTT | CASSDTGGATDTQYF
- | TRBJ2-1 | many | TRBV7-6 | TGTGCCAGCAGCTTAGAACTCAGGGCCGATGAGCAGTTCTTC | CASSLELRADEQFF
- | TRBJ2-2 | few | TRBV20-1 | TGCAGTGCCATTAGTCTAGCAGATAACACCGGGGAGCTGTTTTTT | CSAISLADNTGELFF
TRBD2 | TRBJ2-1 | many | TRBV20-1 | TGCAGTGCTCAGACTAGCGGCTCCTACAATGAGCAGTTCTTC | CSAQTSGSYNEQFF
TRBD1 | TRBJ2-3 | many | TRBV19 | TGTGCCAGTAGTTCCCCCGGGACAGGGGCAGATACGCAGTATTTT | CASSSPGTGADTQYF
- | TRBJ1-1 | - | TRBV4-2 | TGTGCCAGCAGCCTGGCCTGGAACACTGAAGCTTTCTTT | CASSLAWNTEAFF
TRBD2 | TRBJ2-7 | many | TRBV9 | TGTGCCAGCAGCGTAGGAGCTGGACTAGCGGGTCACGAGCAGTACTTC | CASSVGAGLAGHEQYF
- | TRBJ2-1 | medium-sized | TRBV6-2/TRBV6-3 | TGTGCCAGCCTCACCTTAGCAACGTACAATGAGCAGTTCTTC | CASLTLATYNEQFF
- | TRBJ1-2 | many | TRBV6-5 | TGTGCCAGCAGTTACTCAGGCGGGGGGAATGGCTACACCTTC | CASSYSGGGNGYTF
- | TRBJ2-5 | many | TRBV6-1 | TGTGCCAGCGGATTTGGACAGTTGACCCAAGAGACCCAGTACTTC | CASGFGQLTQETQYF
- | TRBJ2-7 | many | TRBV5-1 | TGCGCCAGCAGCTTGGACAGTGCGTTCGAGCAGTACTTC | CASSLDSAFEQYF
TRBD1 | TRBJ2-7 | many | TRBV5-1 | TGCGCCAGCAGCATAACCGGGACAGATTACGAGCAGTACTTC | CASSITGTDYEQYF
- | TRBJ2-5 | few | TRBV5-1 | TGCGCCAGCAGCTTTGACGGGAGCCAAGAGACCCAGTACTTC | CASSFDGSQETQYF
- | TRBJ2-7 | many | TRBV19 | TGTGCCAGACGAGGACCCGAGCAGTACTTC | CARRGPEQYF
- | TRBJ2-1 | many | TRBV7-9 | TGTGCCAGCAGCTTAGTTGGGGGGCCGGGGATGGAGCAGTTCTTC | CASSLVGGPGMEQFF
- | TRBJ2-1 | many | TRBV27 | TGTGCCAGCACCCGGGAGAGCAATGAGCAGTTCTTC | CASTRESNEQFF
- | TRBJ2-1 | - | TRBV11-1 | TGTGCCAGCAGCTTTTCTGGCGCAGCTAGGAGGAGCTCCTACAATGAGCAGTTCTTC | CASSFSGAARRSSYNEQFF
TRBD2 | TRBJ2-1 | many | TRBV19 | TGTGCCATTCCATGGGGGACTAGCGGCGGCAATGAGCAGTTCTTC | CAIPWGTSGGNEQFF
TRBD2 | TRBJ2-1 | many | TRBV6-6 | TGTGCCAGCAGTAAAGCCGGGACTAGCGGGATAAATGAGCAGTTCTTC | CASSKAGTSGINEQFF
TRBD1 | TRBJ1-2 | many | TRBV6-5 | TGTGCCAGCACCCGGACAGGGGAGGGGGGCTACACCTTC | CASTRTGEGGYTF
TRBD2 | TRBJ2-7 | many | TRBV7-2 | TGTGCCAGCAGCTTAGATAGAGCGGGAGGGGGGTACGAGCAGTACTTC | CASSLDRAGGGYEQYF